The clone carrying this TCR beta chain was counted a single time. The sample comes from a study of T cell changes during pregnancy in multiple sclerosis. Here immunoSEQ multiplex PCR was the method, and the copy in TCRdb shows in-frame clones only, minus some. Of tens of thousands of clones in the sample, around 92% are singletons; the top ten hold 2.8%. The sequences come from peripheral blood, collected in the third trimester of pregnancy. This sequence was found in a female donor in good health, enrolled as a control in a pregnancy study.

In DNA form, the CDR3 reads TGTGCCAGCAGTTACTCTGGCCCCTACGAGCAGTACTTC. Protein: CASSYSGPYEQYF. The rearrangement links TRBV6-5 to TRBJ2-7; D remains unclear. The CDR3 has 13 amino acids. Per the germline V gene, CDR1 is MNHEY and CDR2 is SVGAGI. V lost 0 bases to trimming and J lost 2 bases, with 5 bases between them.